These 6 T cell receptor beta chains were all obtained from the same sample, sequenced in a study of cytomegalovirus exposure and HLA in healthy donors. The primer mix had 60 Vbeta and 13 Jbeta primers. Method: immunoSEQ multiplex PCR; TCRdb's copy keeps in-frame clones and lacks some. Of fewer than 150,000 clones in the sample, roughly 80% were seen once. Material: PBMCs. Source of these receptors: a man in his forties in good health and CMV-seropositive.

This chain uses TRBV4-1 with TRBJ2-7, with TRBD2 matching 12 bases. The germline V gene has CDR1 MGHRA and CDR2 YSYEKL. This CDR3 has 14 amino acids. The trim removed 3 bases at V and 3 bases at J, leaving 0 bases unmatched. CDR3 DNA sequence: TGCGCCAGCAGCCAGGGACTAGCGGGCTACGAGCAGTACTTC. Translated: CASSQGLAGYEQYF.

This clone has only a few counts. This chain joins TRBV7-2 and TRBJ1-2; possibly TRBD1 for D (5 bases). The length of the CDR3 is 14 residues. V was shortened by 0 bases and J by 8 bases, with 13 bases between the two germline ends. CDR1 is SGHTA, CDR2 FQGNSA, per germline. The CDR3 DNA reads TGTGCCAGCAGCTTAGCGTCAGGGATGGGCGGCTACACCTTC. Translating it yields CASSLASGMGGYTF.

The rearrangement joins TRBV5-1 to TRBJ2-3, with 7 bases that match TRBD2. The CDR3 has 16 residues. V trimming: 2 bases; J trimming: 0 bases; junction bases outside the gene matches: 6. CDR1 SGHRS and CDR2 YFSETQ come from the germline V gene. CDR3: CASSFTSAASTDTQYF. The CDR3 DNA sequence: TGCGCCAGCAGCTTTACTAGCGCCGCTAGCACAGATACGCAGTATTTT.

The chain is built from TRBV19 and TRBJ1-5; the match to TRBD1 covers 8 bases. The V gene's germline CDR1 is LNHDA and CDR2 SQIVND (reference sequence). This CDR3 region has 16 residues. Losses at the gene ends were 6 bases for V and 2 bases for J; bases not matched to a gene: 9. The CDR3 region is CASRGTGTGGNQPQHF. The DNA for the CDR3 is TGTGCCAGTAGGGGGACAGGAACGGGAGGCAATCAGCCCCAGCATTTT.

This clone was recorded only once. The chain links TRBV7-6 to TRBJ1-3, with TRBD1 as a possible D gene (5 bases). This CDR3 has 15 amino acids. Trimming removed 5 bases from V and 4 bases from J, with 15 bases in between. Germline lookup yields CDR1 SGHVS and CDR2 FNYEAQ. The DNA of the CDR3 is TGTGCCAGCAGCCTCCGGGGGGACGCAGGAAACACCATATATTTT. It codes for CASSLRGDAGNTIYF.

This clone has just one count. The chain is built from TRBV7-9 and TRBJ1-5, with 7 bases that match TRBD1. The J segment lost 7 bases and the V segment lost 6 bases, leaving 9 bases of the junction unmatched. Germline assignment: CDR1 SEHNR and CDR2 FQNEAQ (reference sequence). This CDR3 has 14 residues. The CDR3 sequence is CASSLTGSGQPQHF. The CDR3 DNA follows: TGTGCCAGCAGTTTGACAGGGTCTGGGCAGCCCCAGCATTTT.